The clone carrying this T cell receptor (beta chain) was detected only once. The CDR3 has 14 residues. The germline V gene encodes CDR1 LGHDT and CDR2 YNNKEL (reference sequence). V was clipped by 5 bases and J by 5 bases, with 10 bases between them. In the original analysis: Amplification of reference gene primers was used by the study to estimate nucleated cell counts. Libraries were prepared by immunoSEQ multiplex PCR; TCRdb keeps only in-frame clonotypes and omits some of them. V and J calls plus clone size are reproduced from that table; the DNA served to infer D and trimming. The profile shows hundreds of thousands of clones, about 88% of them singletons. The sample originates from a study of blood T cell repertoires in COVID-19.

The sample consisted of peripheral blood. This TCR derives from a man aged 35-49 years with acute or convalescent COVID-19. This chain links TRBV3-1 (or the pseudogene TRBV3-2) with TRBJ1-6; D is ambiguous. CDR3 nucleotides: TGTGCCAGCAGCACCGGGATAAATAATTCACCCCTCCACTTT. It specifies CASSTGINNSPLHF.